The rows below give T cell receptor beta chains drawn from one sample of a study of cytomegalovirus exposure and HLA in healthy donors. Clones were sequenced by immunoSEQ multiplex PCR, and TCRdb holds only the in-frame ones, with some missing. The sample lists 150,000 or so clones; approximately 74% were seen once. Specimen: PBMCs. The source is a male donor in good health and CMV-seronegative. Each CDR3 is given with its conserved first and last residue. The D gene is left open where the match is weak. Rows may omit the clone size; those that give it use once, few, many or a size class.

d_call j_call v_call clone_size cdr3_nt cdr3_aa
TRBD1 TRBJ1-2 TRBV6-5 few TGTGCCAGCAGTCGTGTGGCAGGGGGCAACTATGGCTACACCTTC CASSRVAGGNYGYTF
- TRBJ2-1 TRBV7-6 - TGTGCCAGCAGCGCTATCGGGGATGAGCAGTTCTTC CASSAIGDEQFF
TRBD1 TRBJ1-6 TRBV19 - TGTGCCAGTAGTCCCGGGACAGCCAATTCACCCCTCCACTTT CASSPGTANSPLHF
- TRBJ2-7 TRBV9 - TGTGCCAGCAGCGTAGAGGAGGGTCGCGAGCAGTACTTC CASSVEEGREQYF
TRBD1 TRBJ2-5 TRBV2 - TGTGCCAGCAGTGCAGCCGGGACAGCCCTACAAGAGACCCAGTACTTC CASSAAGTALQETQYF
TRBD1 TRBJ1-1 TRBV28 - TGTGCCAGCAGTCAAGACATACAGGGGGCCTCAGCTTTCTTT CASSQDIQGASAFF
- TRBJ1-1 TRBV27 - TGTGCCAGCAGTTCTGGGACAACCGCAAGGGACACTGAAGCTTTCTTT CASSSGTTARDTEAFF
- TRBJ2-7 TRBV5-4 - TGTGCCAGCAGCTTTGGGGGGGCGGATCGGGGGCAGTACTTC CASSFGGADRGQYF
- TRBJ2-7 TRBV5-1 once TGCGCCAGCAGCGGGACAAAGGGGATATACGAGCAGTACTTC CASSGTKGIYEQYF
TRBD1 TRBJ1-6 TRBV15 once TGTGCCACCAGCAGAGATTCAGGGGGCTCCTATAATTCACCCCTCCACTTT CATSRDSGGSYNSPLHF
- TRBJ1-5 TRBV28 - TGTGCCAGCATCTCAGTAGGGGGGGCCCCCGTGGCCCAGCATTTT CASISVGGAPVAQHF
- TRBJ1-6 TRBV18 - TGTGCCAGCTCACCACGGCAGAATTCACCCCTCCACTTT CASSPRQNSPLHF
- TRBJ1-2 TRBV11-2 - TGTGCCAGCAGCTTGGGTTACGACAGAAACCAATATGGCTACACCTTC CASSLGYDRNQYGYTF
- TRBJ2-1 TRBV7-3 - TGTGCCAGCAGCGAGACGAGGGTTTTAGGCAATGAGCAGTTCTTC CASSETRVLGNEQFF
- TRBJ2-6 TRBV14 - TGTGCCAGCAGCCATCCCGGTGGGGCCAACGTCCTGACTTTC CASSHPGGANVLTF
TRBD1 TRBJ1-4 TRBV30 few TGTGCCTGGAGTTCGGACAGGGTGGGAACTAATGAAAAACTGTTTTTT CAWSSDRVGTNEKLFF
TRBD1 TRBJ2-3 TRBV18 - TGTGCCAGCTCACCCAGACAGGGGGGCGATACGCAGTATTTT CASSPRQGGDTQYF
- TRBJ2-1 TRBV7-8 - TGTGCCAGCAGCTTAGACAGGTCCTACAATGAGCAGTTCTTC CASSLDRSYNEQFF
TRBD1 TRBJ2-2 TRBV13 - TGTGCCAGCTACCACAGGGGAAACACCGGGGAGCTGTTTTTT CASYHRGNTGELFF
- TRBJ1-4 TRBV30 - TGTGCCTGGAGTTTAACCGGCCTAGGGCAGGGAAAACTGTTTTTT CAWSLTGLGQGKLFF
TRBD2 TRBJ2-3 TRBV6-4 - TGTGCCAGCAGTGACACTAGCGGGGGGGCAGATACGCAGTATTTT CASSDTSGGADTQYF
TRBD1 TRBJ1-4 TRBV27 - TGTGCCAGCAGTCCCTTGATTGGGACAGGGGGGAAGGGTGCAACTAATGAAAAACTGTTTTTT CASSPLIGTGGKGATNEKLFF
- TRBJ1-1 TRBV4-2 once TGTGCCAGCAGCCAAGATGGAGATGGATGGAACACTGAAGCTTTCTTT CASSQDGDGWNTEAFF
- TRBJ2-5 TRBV12-2 - TGTGCAAGTCGCTCTTCCCCGGGACAGGGGGCAGGGGTACAAGAGACCCAGTACTTC CASRSSPGQGAGVQETQYF
TRBD2 TRBJ2-2 TRBV5-1 - TGCGCCAGCACCAAAACAGCGGGATACACCGGGGAGCTGTTTTTT CASTKTAGYTGELFF
TRBD2 TRBJ2-2 TRBV9 - TGTGCCAGCAGCGCTCAGACTAGCGGGAGGGTCGGCACCGGGGAGCTGTTTTTT CASSAQTSGRVGTGELFF
TRBD2 TRBJ2-1 TRBV7-2 once TGTGCCAGCAGCATCCTAGGGACTAGCGGGAGGAATGAGCAGTTCTTC CASSILGTSGRNEQFF
TRBD1 TRBJ2-7 TRBV4-3 - TGCGCCAGCAGCCAAGAGGTACAGGGGTTTTCCTACGAGCAGTACTTC CASSQEVQGFSYEQYF
TRBD2 TRBJ2-3 TRBV4-1 - TGCGCCAGCAGCCTCCACGGAACGGGGGGGATCACAGATACGCAGTATTTT CASSLHGTGGITDTQYF
TRBD1 TRBJ2-7 TRBV7-9 - TGTGCCAGCAGCGTAACCGAGCGAGGACAGGGATTTCAGTACGAGCAGTACTTC CASSVTERGQGFQYEQYF
- TRBJ2-2 TRBV30 - TGTGCCTGTGACGCCAGGAGGGGATCTACCAAACTCGGGGAGCTGTTTTTT CACDARRGSTKLGELFF
- TRBJ1-6 TRBV5-1 - TGCGCCAGCAGCTTATTGGACAGCGGAGACAAACTCCACTTT CASSLLDSGDKLHF
- TRBJ2-3 TRBV4-2 few TGTGCCAGCAGCCAAGTGTTATACACAGATACGCAGTATTTT CASSQVLYTDTQYF
- TRBJ2-1 TRBV5-1 - TGCGCCAGCAGCCGGGGGAACAATGAGCAGTTCTTC CASSRGNNEQFF
- TRBJ2-5 TRBV10-3 few TGTGCCATCAGTCAGACAGAACAAGAGACCCAGTACTTC CAISQTEQETQYF
TRBD1 TRBJ1-5 TRBV18 - TGTGCCAGCTCACGGGGACAGGGCCATCAGCCCCAGCATTTT CASSRGQGHQPQHF
TRBD2 TRBJ2-3 TRBV4-2 - TGTGCCAGCAGCCAGGATCCTAGCGGGAGAGCTGATACGCAGTATTTT CASSQDPSGRADTQYF
TRBD2 TRBJ2-3 TRBV4-3 once TGCGCCAGCAGCTCCTCCGGGACTAGCTACGGGGGGCTGGATACGCAGTATTTT CASSSSGTSYGGLDTQYF
- TRBJ2-4 TRBV29-1 few TGCAGCGTAGTAGAGGCGGGCTCCAAAAACATTCAGTACTTC CSVVEAGSKNIQYF
- TRBJ1-1 TRBV7-9 - TGTTCCAGCACCCTCACATCTGAAGCTTTCTTT CSSTLTSEAFF
TRBD1 TRBJ1-1 TRBV11-2 - TGTGCCAGCAGTCCTGGACAGGGGAACACTGAAGCTTTCTTT CASSPGQGNTEAFF
- TRBJ2-7 TRBV14 - TGTGCCAGCAGCCAAGTAGTCTCCTCCTACGAGCAGTACTTC CASSQVVSSYEQYF
TRBD2 TRBJ2-1 TRBV7-9 - TGTGCCAGCAGCTATAGCGGGAGGGAGGGCTACAATGAGCAGTTCTTC CASSYSGREGYNEQFF
TRBD2 TRBJ2-3 TRBV16 once TGTGCCAGCAGCCAATACAGTCCTACTAGCGGGAGTATGAGCACAGATACGCAGTATTTT CASSQYSPTSGSMSTDTQYF
TRBD1 TRBJ2-3 TRBV7-2 - TGTGCCAGCAGCTCCCACCAGGGGGCGGCAGATACGCAGTATTTT CASSSHQGAADTQYF
- TRBJ1-1 TRBV7-8 - TGTGCCAGCAGCTTAATGCAGGGGATGAACACTGAAGCTTTCTTT CASSLMQGMNTEAFF
TRBD2 TRBJ2-3 TRBV7-6 few TGTGCCAGCAGCCGACGGGGGGGAACAGATACGCAGTATTTT CASSRRGGTDTQYF
- TRBJ2-7 TRBV4-3 once TGCGCCAGCAGCCAAGATCAATCCTACGAGCAGTACTTC CASSQDQSYEQYF
TRBD2 TRBJ2-3 TRBV7-2 - TGTGCCAGCAGCTCCTCGGCGGGGGGGCGTGCAGATACGCAGTATTTT CASSSSAGGRADTQYF
- TRBJ2-7 TRBV4-3 - TGCGCCAGCAGCCAAGAAAGCGGTTCCTACGAGCAGTACTTC CASSQESGSYEQYF
TRBD2 TRBJ2-3 TRBV7-2 few TGTGCCAGCAGCTCGTCTAGCGGGAGCTCAGATACGCAGTATTTT CASSSSSGSSDTQYF
- TRBJ2-7 TRBV11-2 - TGTGCCAGCAGCTTAGAGGCCCCGGACCGTTACAGGGCCTACGAGCAGTACTTC CASSLEAPDRYRAYEQYF
TRBD2 TRBJ2-7 TRBV19 - TGTGCCACCGGACTAGCGGGAGGCCCTTTTTACGAGCAGTACTTC CATGLAGGPFYEQYF
- TRBJ2-1 TRBV2 - TGTGCCAGCAGTGAGACTGGAAGGGGCTACAATGAGCAGTTCTTC CASSETGRGYNEQFF
- TRBJ1-1 TRBV6-5 - TGTGCCAGCAGTTACTCGGGCAGGCGATACACTGAAGCTTTCTTT CASSYSGRRYTEAFF